The source of this TCR beta chain is a study of T cells in Graves' hyperthyroidism and ophthalmopathy. Ophthalmopathy cases scored 3 or more on the Clinical Activity Score and 4 or more on NOSPECS grade, with duration below 3 months. Germline CDR1 reads SGHTS; CDR2 reads YDEGEE. V shed 7 bases and J shed 0 bases, with 14 bases lying between them. The CDR3 has 14 residues. Authors of the study amplified TCR beta CDR3 regions from RNA transcripts. An initial round of RT-PCR targeting the TCR CDR3 relied on the HTBI primer set. TCRdb analysed the multiplex PCR reads with MiXCR anew, one entry per CDR3 protein. The table includes roughly 520,000 distinct CDR3 sequences, roughly a quarter detected once. Ten or more counts support this clonotype.

The TCR was taken from a woman between 25 and 40 years old with Graves' ophthalmopathy. Specimen: blood. This sequence joins TRBV5-8 and TRBJ2-7; no clear D. Written as DNA, the CDR3 is TGTGCCAGCCGAGATTACCCAAACTCCTACGAGCAGTACTTC. This encodes CASRDYPNSYEQYF.